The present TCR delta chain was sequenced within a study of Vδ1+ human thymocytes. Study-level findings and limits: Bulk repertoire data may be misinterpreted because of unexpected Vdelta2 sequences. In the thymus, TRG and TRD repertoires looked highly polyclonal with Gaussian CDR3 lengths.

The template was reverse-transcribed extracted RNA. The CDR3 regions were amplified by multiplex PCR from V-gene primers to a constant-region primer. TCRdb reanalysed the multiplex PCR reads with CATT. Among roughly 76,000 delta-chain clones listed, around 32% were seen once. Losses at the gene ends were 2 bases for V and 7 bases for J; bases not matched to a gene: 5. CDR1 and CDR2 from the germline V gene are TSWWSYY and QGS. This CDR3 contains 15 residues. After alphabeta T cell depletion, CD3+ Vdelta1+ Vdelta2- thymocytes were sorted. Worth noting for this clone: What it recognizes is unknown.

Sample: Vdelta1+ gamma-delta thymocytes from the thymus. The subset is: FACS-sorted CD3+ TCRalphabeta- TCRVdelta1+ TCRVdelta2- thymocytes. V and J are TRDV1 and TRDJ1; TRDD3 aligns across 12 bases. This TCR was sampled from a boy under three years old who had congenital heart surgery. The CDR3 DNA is TGTGCTCTTGGGGAAATACTGGGGGATACTTGTAAACTCATCTTT. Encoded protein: CALGEILGDTCKLIF.